This T cell receptor (beta chain) was identified in a study of shared clonotypes between healthy human individuals. Naive-designated CD8 cells lacked CD45RO, were positively enriched for CCR7, and omitted terminally differentiated effector memory CD45RA+ cells. Only Caucasian adults living in Nashville, Tennessee served as donors. This CDR3 has 16 residues. Germline CDR1 SGDLS, CDR2 YYNGEE. V lost 4 bases and J 2 bases, leaving 18 bases between the germline ends. Sequencing used immunoSEQ multiplex PCR; TCRdb keeps in-frame clones, though not all of them. The sample carries some 2,000,000 clones, about 95% recorded once.

Specimen: naive CD8+ T cells sorted from blood. This receptor was obtained from a man younger than 35 in good health. The chain combines TRBV9 with TRBJ1-2, with a tentative D call TRBD1 (6 bases). For the CDR3, the DNA is TGTGCCAGCAGCCAAGCCCCTGACAGGACCAACTATGGCTACACCTTC. Protein sequence: CASSQAPDRTNYGYTF.